The clone carrying this T cell receptor (beta chain) was seen repeatedly, ten times or more. No antigen is known for it. The data were obtained in a study of T-cell reconstitution after alpha-beta-depleted transplantation in children. TCRbeta library preparation incorporated unique molecular identifiers. One entry per CDR3 protein, called by TCRdb with MiXCR from the PCR reads. The sample has over 200,000 distinct CDR3 sequences; roughly a tenth are singletons. Findings and caveats of the study: Expanded graft clones numbering several hundred reportedly gave rise to alpha-beta T cells about two months after transplant. Newly produced T cells mostly provided counts and TCRbeta diversity after one year, as hyperexpanded clones declined. In some patients, recipient T cells and intrathymic progenitors surviving conditioning explained high day-60 diversity.

In germline, CDR1 is LNHNV, CDR2 YYDKDF (reference sequence). The V end was cut by 4 bases, the J end by 0 bases, with 16 bases between. The CDR3 spans 17 residues. The sample in question was PBMCs, obtained before TCRalphabeta/CD19-depleted stem cell transplant. The chain uses TRBV15 and TRBJ2-1; D possibly corresponds to TRBD2 (5 bases). The source is a child younger than two with acute myeloid leukemia, due to receive a stem cell transplant. CDR3 DNA sequence: TGTGCCACCAGCACCCCTGGTGGCGGGCGCTCCTACAATGAGCAGTTCTTC. It encodes CATSTPGGGRSYNEQFF.